These 20 T cell receptor beta chains were all obtained from the same sample, sequenced in a study of blood T cell repertoires in COVID-19. Measured with immunoSEQ multiplex PCR; TCRdb has only the in-frame clones, and not every one. Among about 220,000 clones, roughly 85% were seen once, and the ten largest hold roughly 2.6%. Sequenced material: peripheral blood. The receptors were gathered from a man aged 50 to 60 who had recovered from COVID-19.

The rearrangement uses TRBV5-1 and TRBJ2-7; 8 positions agree with TRBD2. Looked up from germline, CDR1 is SGHRS and CDR2 is YFSETQ. V was pared by 3 bases and J by 4 bases, with 9 bases of the junction left unmatched. This CDR3 contains 15 residues. CDR3 in DNA: TGCGCCAGCAGCTATCGTAGCGGGGCAGCTTACGAGCAGTACTTC. It specifies CASSYRSGAAYEQYF.

The chain joins TRBV19 to TRBJ2-1, with D perhaps TRBD1 (5 bases). The V gene's germline CDR1 is LNHDA and CDR2 SQIVND (reference sequence). The germline V and J ends were trimmed by 5 bases and 4 bases, with 12 bases remaining between them. The CDR3 consists of 14 residues. CDR3 bases: TGTGCCAGTAGTCTCTGGGGCCTATACAATGAGCAGTTCTTC. Protein sequence: CASSLWGLYNEQFF.

The chain has TRBV7-2 and TRBJ2-5; 11 bases fit TRBD2. V dropped 5 bases and J dropped 4; count of bases not matched to a gene: 6. CDR1 is SGHTA and CDR2 is FQGNSA in the germline V gene. The CDR3 extends over 15 amino acids. The CDR3: CASSRSGRGTETQYF. The CDR3 region has the DNA TGTGCCAGCAGCCGTAGCGGGAGGGGGACAGAGACCCAGTACTTC.

V usage is TRBV5-1 and J usage is TRBJ2-7, with D possibly TRBD2 on 6 matching bases. In germline, CDR1 is SGHRS, CDR2 YFSETQ. Trimming pared 4 bases from V and 5 bases from J, leaving 16 bases between. The CDR3 totals 14 residues. Here the CDR3 reads CASSLPTSSNEQYF. CDR3 sequence (DNA): TGCGCCAGCAGCCTCCCGACTAGTTCAAACGAGCAGTACTTC.

The CDR3 DNA is TGTGCCAGTATGAAAGCGCGAGGCGAGACCCAGTACTTC. This translates into CASMKARGETQYF. This chain joins TRBV19 and TRBJ2-5, with D unclear. V was trimmed by 7 bases and J by 5 bases, leaving 14 bases between them. CDR1 and CDR2 from the germline V gene are LNHDA and SQIVND (reference sequence). This CDR3 region has 13 residues.

The chain joins TRBV27 to TRBJ1-5, with D tentatively TRBD1 (5 bases). The CDR3 length is 15 residues. Germline V gene lookup returns CDR1 MNHEY and CDR2 SMNVEV (reference sequence). The V and J ends lost 6 bases and 0 bases respectively, with 12 bases between them. The CDR3 loop reads CASRLDSFSNQPQHF. The CDR3 DNA sequence: TGTGCCAGCAGGCTAGACAGTTTTAGCAATCAGCCCCAGCATTTT.

V is TRBV15 and J is TRBJ2-2; D ambiguous. Germline CDR1 LNHNV, CDR2 YYDKDF (reference sequence). The CDR3 contains 15 residues. The V and J ends lost 0 bases and 6 bases respectively, with 11 bases between them. Here the CDR3 DNA reads TGTGCCACCAGCAGAGATTATACTCATTCCGGGGAGCTGTTTTTT. Protein sequence: CATSRDYTHSGELFF. Full variable domain (rest looked up from reference TRBV15 and TRBJ2-2): DAMVIQNPRYQVTQFGKPVTLSCSQTLNHNVMYWYQQKSSQAPKLLFHYYDKDFNNEADTPDNFQSRRPNTSFCFLDIRSPGLGDTAMYLCATSRDYTHSGELFFGEGSRLTVL.

The J gene is TRBJ2-1, the V gene TRBV7-8; tentatively, D is TRBD1 (6 bases). The length of the CDR3 is 13 residues. Germline V gene sequence: CDR1 SGHVS, CDR2 FQNEAQ. With 5 bases removed from V and 5 bases from J, the gap between germline ends came to 10 bases. The CDR3 protein is CASSQDRNNEQFF. The CDR3 nucleotides are TGTGCCAGCAGCCAAGACAGGAACAATGAGCAGTTCTTC.

This chain joins TRBV5-4 and TRBJ2-7, with D tentatively TRBD1 (6 bases). CDR3 length: 15 amino acids. Germline CDR1 reads SGHNT; CDR2 reads YYREEE (reference sequence). The V gene lost 0 bases and the J gene lost 0 bases, with 10 bases spanning the gap. Here the CDR3 reads CASSLGGGSSYEQYF. In nucleotides, the CDR3 is TGTGCCAGCAGCTTGGGAGGGGGAAGCTCCTACGAGCAGTACTTC. The variable domain in full, with the rest retrieved from reference TRBV5-4 and TRBJ2-7, is ETGVTQSPTHLIKTRGQQVTLRCSSQSGHNTVSWYQQALGQGPQFIFQYYREEENGRGNFPPRFSGLQFPNYSSELNVNALELDDSALYLCASSLGGGSSYEQYFGPGTRLTVT.

The V gene is TRBV28, the J gene TRBJ1-3; no clear D. Germline V gene lookup returns CDR1 MDHEN and CDR2 SYDVKM. V gave up 6 bases and J gave up 5 bases, with 8 bases separating them. The CDR3 has 12 amino acids. CDR3 amino acids: CASSHPRNTIYF. In DNA, the CDR3 is TGTGCCAGCAGCCACCCTAGAAACACCATATATTTT.

This rearrangement joins TRBV28 to TRBJ1-5; 8 bases line up with TRBD1. The CDR3 has 15 residues. Germline CDR1 is MDHEN and CDR2 is SYDVKM. With 4 bases clipped from V and 5 bases from J, the junction kept 7 bases outside the gene matches. CDR3 sequence reads: CASSSPGTGYQPQHF. The DNA of the CDR3 is TGTGCCAGCAGTTCTCCCGGGACAGGATATCAGCCCCAGCATTTT.

The chain has TRBV3-1 (or the pseudogene TRBV3-2) and TRBJ2-1; 12 nucleotides align to TRBD2. V lost 3 bases, J lost 1 base, and 13 bases stayed unmatched. CDR1 and CDR2 (germline): LGHDT, YNNKEL (reference sequence). The CDR3 spans 20 residues. The CDR3 DNA is TGTGCCAGCAGCCAGGGCGGGGCTAGCGGGAGGGCTTGGTCCTACAATGAGCAGTTCTTC. It codes for CASSQGGASGRAWSYNEQFF.

The J gene is TRBJ1-1, the V gene TRBV7-9, with 9 bases aligning to TRBD1. V was clipped by 4 bases and J by 3 bases; unmatched bases: 6. CDR1 SEHNR and CDR2 FQNEAQ come from the germline V gene (reference sequence). This CDR3 region has 15 residues. The CDR3: CASSYETGGDTEAFF. The DNA for the CDR3 is TGTGCCAGCAGCTATGAGACAGGGGGAGACACTGAAGCTTTCTTT.

This clone was seen once. The chain couples TRBV14 to TRBJ2-3; the match to TRBD2 covers 8 bases. There are 16 residues in the CDR3. Germline V gene sequence: CDR1 SGHDN, CDR2 FVKESK. Trimming cost V 4 bases and J 3 bases; bases outside gene matches: 9. CDR3 nucleotides: TGTGCCAGCAGCCCAGGAGCGGGAGTACGTACAGATACGCAGTATTTT. The encoded protein is CASSPGAGVRTDTQYF.

V gene TRBV6-2 or TRBV6-3 combines with J gene TRBJ2-1, with D unresolved. The CDR3 runs 14 residues. V shed 2 bases and J shed 4 bases, with 9 bases lying between them. Germline CDR1 is MNHEY and CDR2 is SVGEGT. The CDR3 here is CASSYAALYNEQFF. The CDR3 DNA reads as TGTGCCAGCAGTTACGCTGCCCTATACAATGAGCAGTTCTTC.

The rearrangement links TRBV3-1 (or the pseudogene TRBV3-2) to TRBJ2-6; D may be TRBD2 (5 bases). The CDR3 has 14 amino acids. Trimming cost V 0 bases and J 10 bases, with 10 bases left between them. From germline, CDR1 is LGHDT and CDR2 YNNKEL (reference sequence). The CDR3 loop reads CASSQEQPGNVLTF. CDR3 nucleotides: TGTGCCAGCAGCCAAGAACAGCCGGGGAACGTCCTGACTTTC.

The V gene is TRBV19, the J gene TRBJ1-5; maybe TRBD1 (6 bases). The ends were cut back, 4 bases at V and 6 bases at J, with 19 bases in the middle. The CDR3 extends over 16 amino acids. CDR1 LNHDA and CDR2 SQIVND come from the germline V gene (reference sequence). CDR3 coding DNA: TGTGCCAGTAGTACGCAAACAACCGGGGGGCGTCAGCCCCAGCATTTT. Protein: CASSTQTTGGRQPQHF.

V usage is TRBV7-9 and J usage is TRBJ2-1, with 11 bases lining up with TRBD2. This CDR3 is built from 16 residues. From germline, CDR1 is SEHNR and CDR2 FQNEAQ (reference sequence). Trimming took 5 bases from V and 4 from J; bases not matched to a gene: 7. CDR3 in amino acids: CASSPLGLADYNEQFF. The CDR3 nucleotides read TGTGCCAGCAGCCCACTGGGACTAGCGGATTACAATGAGCAGTTCTTC.

The chain has TRBV28 and TRBJ2-7, with D possibly matching TRBD2 (5 bases). The germline CDR1 and CDR2 sequences are MDHEN and SYDVKM. The CDR3 extends over 14 amino acids. Trimming stripped 8 bases from V and 0 bases from J, with 14 bases between. CDR3 sequence reads: CASRGFDYSYEQYF. Here the CDR3 DNA reads TGTGCCAGCCGAGGGTTCGACTACTCCTACGAGCAGTACTTC.

The chain joins TRBV9 to TRBJ2-4, with TRBD1 identical over 9 bases. CDR1 and CDR2 from the germline V gene are SGDLS and YYNGEE. V was clipped by 4 bases and J by 7 bases; unmatched bases: 6. The CDR3 covers 14 residues. The CDR3 nucleotides are TGTGCCAGCAGCCCCGAGACAGGGGGGAACATTCAGTACTTC. The encoded protein is CASSPETGGNIQYF. The whole variable domain, remainder taken from reference TRBV9 and TRBJ2-4, is DSGVTQTPKHLITATGQRVTLRCSPRSGDLSVYWYQQSLDQGLQFLIQYYNGEERAKGNILERFSAQQFPDLHSELNLSSLELGDSALYFCASSPETGGNIQYFGAGTRLSVL.